The clone carrying this T cell receptor (beta chain) was seen more than once but under ten times. What it binds is unknown. Germline lookup yields CDR1 SGHNT and CDR2 YYREEE (reference sequence). The V gene lost 2 bases and the J gene lost 1 base, with 18 bases spanning the gap. The CDR3 length is 17 residues. This sample is part of a study of beta chain features in type 1 diabetes. A heparinised blood draw that averaged roughly 110 mL was obtained once from each donor. Investigators reverse transcribed all isolated RNA, so they sequenced expressed TCRB transcripts. Libraries were prepared by immunoSEQ multiplex PCR; TCRdb keeps only in-frame clonotypes and omits some of them. The sample records 680,000 or so clones, around an eighth being singletons. Study-wide points: TCRB CDR3s from Type 1 diabetes patients were moderately but significantly shorter in all four CD4+ subsets. Patients and controls would be equally affected if PCR favored shorter templates.

The source material was naive CD4+ T cells from blood. The clonotype originates from a man in his late teens or twenties with type 1 diabetes. V gene TRBV5-4 combines with J gene TRBJ1-1, with D maybe TRBD1 (5 bases). For the CDR3, the DNA is TGTGCCAGCAGCTTTCGCAAGGCAGGGATAACGAACACTGAAGCTTTCTTT. It codes for CASSFRKAGITNTEAFF. Combining the CDR3 with reference TRBV5-4 and TRBJ1-1 gives the whole variable domain ETGVTQSPTHLIKTRGQQVTLRCSSQSGHNTVSWYQQALGQGPQFIFQYYREEENGRGNFPPRFSGLQFPNYSSELNVNALELDDSALYLCASSFRKAGITNTEAFFGQGTRLTVV.